A selection of T cell receptor beta chains follows, all from one sample in a study of cytomegalovirus exposure and HLA in healthy donors. Only in-frame clones appear in the TCRdb table, and some are missing; sequencing was by immunoSEQ multiplex PCR. This table lists about 160,000 clones. The sample consisted of PBMCs. The receptors here all came from a man aged 25 to 40 in good health and CMV-seronegative. CDR3s include the opening cysteine and the closing phenylalanine or tryptophan. Fields, in order: V gene, J gene, D gene, CDR3 protein, CDR3 DNA. The D gene is left open where the match is weak.

>TRBV6-4|TRBJ2-1|TRBD2
CASSGLFAGVNEQFF
TGTGCCAGCAGTGGTCTTTTTGCGGGAGTCAATGAGCAGTTCTTC
>TRBV2|TRBJ1-5|TRBD1
CASSLGQPGQPQHF
TGTGCCAGCAGTCTGGGACAGCCGGGGCAGCCCCAGCATTTT
>TRBV28|TRBJ1-2|.
CASSLGHSANYGYTF
TGTGCCAGCAGTTTAGGACACTCCGCTAACTATGGCTACACCTTC
>TRBV4-2|TRBJ2-1|TRBD2
CASSPDSASGYDEQFF
TGTGCCAGCAGCCCTGACTCGGCTAGCGGGTACGATGAGCAGTTCTTC
>TRBV5-6|TRBJ2-3|.
CASSWLGAGRADTQYF
TGTGCCAGCAGCTGGCTCGGGGCGGGAAGGGCAGATACGCAGTATTTT
>TRBV6-5|TRBJ2-4|.
CASSGGFDKNIQYF
TGTGCCAGCAGCGGGGGTTTCGACAAAAACATTCAGTACTTC
>TRBV4-3|TRBJ2-3|TRBD2
CASSLQGLGPSTDMQYF
TGCGCCAGCAGCCTACAGGGACTAGGACCCAGCACAGATATGCAGTATTTT
>TRBV7-9|TRBJ1-1|.
CASSLVSRGEAFF
TGTGCCAGCAGCTTAGTTTCCAGGGGAGAAGCTTTCTTT
>TRBV5-1|TRBJ2-6|TRBD1
CASSTRDRITSGANVLTF
TGCGCCAGCAGCACCCGGGACAGGATTACGTCTGGGGCCAACGTCCTGACTTTC
>TRBV28|TRBJ2-7|TRBD1
CASRPTGAYEQYF
TGTGCCAGCCGCCCGACAGGGGCCTACGAGCAGTACTTC
>TRBV29-1|TRBJ1-1|.
CSVERGRNTEAFF
TGCAGCGTTGAAAGGGGCAGGAACACTGAAGCTTTCTTT